Each of the 21 T cell receptor beta chains below was sequenced from the same sample in a study of blood T cell repertoires in COVID-19. The repertoire was sequenced with immunoSEQ multiplex PCR; TCRdb's copy has only in-frame clones and lacks some. The repertoire has fewer than 300,000 clones, 85% to 90% of them found once; the top ten carry under 14%. Sequenced sample: peripheral blood. Receptors originate from a man between 45 and 60 years old with COVID-19, enrolled during active disease.

This clone turned up a few times. The rearrangement links TRBV7-7 to TRBJ1-5, with 7 bases fitting TRBD1. CDR3 length equals 17 residues. J lost 0 bases, V lost 2 bases, and 7 bases had no gene match. The V gene's germline CDR1 is SSHAT and CDR2 FNYEAQ (reference sequence). CDR3 bases: TGTGCCAGCAGCTTATCCCGGGACAGTTATAGCAATCAGCCCCAGCATTTT. Its translation: CASSLSRDSYSNQPQHF.

The V gene is TRBV10-3, the J gene TRBJ1-1, with 8 nucleotides matching TRBD1. The germline V gene encodes CDR1 ENHRY and CDR2 SYGVKD. V gave up 6 bases and J gave up 0 bases; unmatched junction bases: 3. The CDR3 runs to 14 residues. Here the CDR3 DNA reads TGTGCCATCAGGAACAGGGGGTTGAACACTGAAGCTTTCTTT. Its translation: CAIRNRGLNTEAFF.

The CDR3 nucleotides are TGTGCCGGGGAGCGGGGGGGCCCCTACAATGAGCAGTTCTTC. This translates into CAGERGGPYNEQFF. The rearrangement links TRBV7-2 to TRBJ2-1; 10 nucleotides line up with TRBD2. J was trimmed by 2 bases and V by 11 bases; bases with no gene match: 6. This CDR3 contains 14 residues. Germline V CDR1 and CDR2: SGHTA, FQGNSA.

The CDR3, as DNA: TGCAGCGTTGATTTACAGGGGGCGCAGGAGCAGTACTTC. Its protein is CSVDLQGAQEQYF. V gene TRBV29-1 combines with J gene TRBJ2-7, with 9 bases identical to TRBD1. The CDR3 consists of 13 residues. The germline V gene encodes CDR1 SQVTM and CDR2 ANQGSEA. V trimming: 3 bases; J trimming: 7 bases; junction bases outside the gene matches: 7.

DNA for the CDR3: TGTGCCAGCAGTCCTAGCGGGAGCTCCTACGAGCAGTACTTC. This codes for CASSPSGSSYEQYF. This chain joins TRBV7-3 and TRBJ2-7, with TRBD2 identical over 10 bases. The CDR3 is made up of 14 amino acids. Trimming removed 6 bases from V and 0 bases from J; junction bases left unmatched: 2. Germline lookup yields CDR1 SGHTA and CDR2 FQGTGA.

This chain joins TRBV11-2 and TRBJ1-5, with D tentatively TRBD1 (5 bases). The V gene's germline CDR1 is SGHAT and CDR2 FQNNGV. CDR3 length equals 17 residues. Trimming stripped 3 bases from V and 0 bases from J, with 15 bases between. In nucleotides, the CDR3 is TGTGCCAGCAGCTTCAACGCTGCAGGGAATAGCAATCAGCCCCAGCATTTT. This encodes CASSFNAAGNSNQPQHF.

This clone was seen only once. The chain has TRBV12-3 or TRBV12-4 and TRBJ1-1; weak D call: TRBD1 (5 bases). This CDR3 has 13 amino acids. Between the trimmed V and J ends, which lost 6 bases and 0 bases, there was a span of 8 bases. CDR3 nucleotide sequence: TGTGCCAGCAGAGGGGCGCTGAACACTGAAGCTTTCTTT. Amino acids: CASRGALNTEAFF.

The chain uses TRBV7-2 and TRBJ1-5; TRBD1 matches at 8 bases. Germline CDR1 SGHTA, CDR2 FQGNSA. After removal of 10 bases from V and 7 bases from J, the junction contained 9 bases not matched to a gene. This CDR3 has 13 amino acids. The CDR3 loop reads CATASDRVQPQHF. In nucleotides, the CDR3 is TGTGCCACCGCCTCGGACAGGGTCCAGCCCCAGCATTTT.

The chain combines TRBV5-1 with TRBJ1-1, with D uncertain. CDR3 size: 13 residues. The V gene's germline CDR1 is SGHRS and CDR2 YFSETQ. Trimming removed 2 bases from V and 3 bases from J, with 8 bases in between. DNA for the CDR3: TGCGCCAGCAGCTTTAACACAGACACTGAAGCTTTCTTT. Residues: CASSFNTDTEAFF.

The rearrangement links TRBV6-2 or TRBV6-3 to TRBJ2-5; 7 bases agree with TRBD2. The CDR3 is 15 residues long. CDR1 and CDR2 from the germline V gene are MNHEY and SVGEGT. V shed 4 bases and J 7 bases; nucleotides not matched to a gene: 12. The CDR3 loop reads CASSLRLAGGGTQYF. The CDR3 nucleotides are TGTGCCAGCAGTTTACGACTAGCCGGTGGGGGGACCCAGTACTTC.

The chain recombines TRBV5-1 with TRBJ1-1, with 9 bases identical to TRBD1. From germline, CDR1 is SGHRS and CDR2 YFSETQ. CDR3 size: 15 residues. After removal of 3 bases from V and 7 bases from J, the junction contained 10 bases not matched to a gene. CDR3 amino acids: CASSSLNRQGVEAFF. CDR3 DNA: TGCGCCAGCAGCTCCCTGAATAGACAGGGGGTTGAAGCTTTCTTT.

The rearrangement links TRBV29-1 to TRBJ2-3; TRBD1 aligns across 10 bases. The CDR3 covers 13 residues. With 7 bases clipped from V and 5 bases from J, the junction kept 6 bases outside the gene matches. The germline V gene has CDR1 SQVTM and CDR2 ANQGSEA. The CDR3 loop reads CSGLTGGIDTQYF. The CDR3, as DNA: TGCAGCGGACTGACAGGGGGCATAGATACGCAGTATTTT.

The rearrangement joins TRBV2 to TRBJ2-7; D is perhaps TRBD1 (6 bases). The CDR3 runs 12 residues. Germline values: CDR1 SNHLY, CDR2 FYNNEI. Trimming removed 6 bases at V and 6 bases at J, with 12 bases between. The CDR3 sequence: CASSSQGLEQYF. The CDR3 DNA follows: TGTGCCAGCAGCTCACAGGGCCTCGAGCAGTACTTC.

The rearrangement links TRBV12-3 or TRBV12-4 to TRBJ2-1, with TRBD1 as a possible D gene (6 bases). The CDR3 has 10 residues. V lost 8 bases and J 11 bases, leaving 10 bases between the germline ends. As DNA, the CDR3 is TGTGCCAGCGGGCAGGGGCAGCAGTTCTTC. Its protein product is CASGQGQQFF.

The chain carries TRBV11-2 and TRBJ1-1, with 11 bases fitting TRBD1. V was clipped by 4 bases and J by 6 bases; unmatched bases: 7. In germline, CDR1 is SGHAT, CDR2 FQNNGV. CDR3 length: 15 residues. The CDR3 loop is CASSSQGQGVPEAFF. CDR3 coding DNA: TGTGCCAGCAGCTCCCAGGGACAGGGGGTTCCTGAAGCTTTCTTT.

This clone was counted a few times. The chain combines TRBV7-3 with TRBJ2-2, with TRBD1 matching 7 bases. The CDR3 is 15 amino acids. Unmatched junction bases numbered 7, after V lost 5 bases and J lost 4 bases. Germline CDR1 SGHTA, CDR2 FQGTGA. The chain's CDR3 is CASSTGDPGTGELFF. The DNA for the CDR3 is TGTGCCAGCAGCACAGGGGATCCGGGCACCGGGGAGCTGTTTTTT.

This rearrangement joins TRBV18 to TRBJ2-7; maybe TRBD2 (7 bases). Germline V gene sequence: CDR1 KGHSH, CDR2 LQKENI. The CDR3 length is 15 residues. V gave up 6 bases and J gave up 3 bases, with 18 bases separating them. This chain's CDR3 is CASSNGGGNIYEQYF. In nucleotides, the CDR3 is TGTGCCAGCTCTAACGGCGGGGGCAATATCTACGAGCAGTACTTC. Full variable domain (remainder filled in from reference TRBV18 and TRBJ2-7): NAGVMQNPRHLVRRRGQEARLRCSPMKGHSHVYWYRQLPEEGLKFMVYLQKENIIDESGMPKERFSAEFPKEGPSILRIQQVVRGDSAAYFCASSNGGGNIYEQYFGPGTRLTVT.

The chain links TRBV3-1 (or the pseudogene TRBV3-2) to TRBJ2-7; TRBD1 matches at 9 bases. Trimming took 6 bases from V and 3 from J; bases not matched to a gene: 18. CDR1 and CDR2 (germline): LGHDT, YNNKEL (reference sequence). There are 18 residues in the CDR3. In DNA, the CDR3 is TGTGCCAGCAGTAACACCGGGACAGGGTTAGGGACTGTCTACGAGCAGTACTTC. Protein product: CASSNTGTGLGTVYEQYF.

This clone has more than one count but fewer than ten. The chain is built from TRBV7-6 and TRBJ1-5; 7 bases align to TRBD1. The CDR3 is 15 residues long. V lost 0 bases, J lost 4 bases, and 3 bases stayed unmatched. Germline V gene data show CDR1 as SGHVS and CDR2 as FNYEAQ. CDR3 in amino acids: CASSLAGTENQPQHF. In nucleotides, the CDR3 is TGTGCCAGCAGCTTAGCGGGGACAGAGAATCAGCCCCAGCATTTT.

V usage is TRBV6-5 and J usage is TRBJ2-7, with TRBD2 identical over 8 bases. CDR1 is MNHEY, CDR2 SVGAGI, per germline. The CDR3 extends over 16 amino acids. V shed 2 bases, J shed 2 bases, and the junction held 8 bases outside the gene matches. CDR3 DNA sequence: TGTGCCAGCAGTTACGGGATCGGGGGGGTCACCTACGAGCAGTACTTC. Protein product: CASSYGIGGVTYEQYF.

The rearrangement uses TRBV5-6 and TRBJ1-6; D is unclear. Trimming took off 3 bases at V and 7 bases at J, with 8 bases between the two ends. CDR1 and CDR2 from the germline V gene are SGHDT and YYEEEE. The CDR3 spans 13 residues. The CDR3 is CASSSFRNSPLHF. As DNA, the CDR3 is TGTGCCAGCAGCTCTTTTCGGAATTCACCCCTCCACTTT.